Sequencing of this T cell receptor beta chain was carried out in a study of cytomegalovirus exposure and HLA in healthy donors. Notes on the study in general: Later, an analysis found that TCR clusters from the first cohort tended to co-occur in the roughly 120 validation repertoires. The authors listed 150 or so TCR beta chains as cytomegalovirus-associated. Generally TCR sequences proved uncommon, though certain public TCRs appeared in numerous donors.

The donors belonged to the roughly 130-subject validation cohort, separate from the roughly 670-subject first cohort. The CDR3 loop spans 14 amino acids. V was cut by 2 bases and J by 7 bases, with 12 bases left in between. Germline CDR1 reads MRHNA; CDR2 reads SNTAGT. About this clone: Its antigen remains unidentified.

TCRdb's copy holds only in-frame clones and misses some; the assay was immunoSEQ multiplex PCR. Of 150,000 to 180,000 clones in the sample, 86% are singletons; the top ten hold about 20%. The receptor was derived from a man aged 18-30 years in good health and CMV-seropositive. The chain employs TRBV6-4 and TRBJ2-1; perhaps TRBD2 as D (5 bases). Specimen: PBMCs. CDR3 DNA: TGTGCCAGCAGTGACGGCCTTAGCGCAAATGAGCAGTTCTTC. Its translation: CASSDGLSANEQFF.